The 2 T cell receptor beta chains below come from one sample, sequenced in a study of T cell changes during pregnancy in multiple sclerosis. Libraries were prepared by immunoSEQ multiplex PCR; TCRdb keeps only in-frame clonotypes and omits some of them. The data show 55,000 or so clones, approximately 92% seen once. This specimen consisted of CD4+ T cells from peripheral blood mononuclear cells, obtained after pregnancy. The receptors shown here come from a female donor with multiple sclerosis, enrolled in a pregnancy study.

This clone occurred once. The CDR3 nucleotides read TGTGCCATCAGTGAGTCTAGAGGGTATAGAGGGGAAAAACTGTTTTTT. Translated: CAISESRGYRGEKLFF. V and J are TRBV10-3 and TRBJ1-4; D is uncertain. CDR3 size: 16 residues. V gave up 0 bases and J gave up 8 bases, with 16 bases separating them. Per the germline V gene, CDR1 is ENHRY and CDR2 is SYGVKD.

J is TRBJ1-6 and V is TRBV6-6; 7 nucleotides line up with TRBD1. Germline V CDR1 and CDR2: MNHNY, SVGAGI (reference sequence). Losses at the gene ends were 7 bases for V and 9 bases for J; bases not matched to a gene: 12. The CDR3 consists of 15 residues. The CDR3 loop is CASIWTGTIGSPLHF. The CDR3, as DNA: TGTGCCAGCATTTGGACAGGCACGATTGGTTCACCCCTCCACTTT.